The entry below describes one T cell receptor beta chain. Its antigen remains unknown. The sample is drawn from a study of OX40 agonist ivuxolimab in advanced cancers. The study's findings and limits: Researchers report that CD8+ T cells had, on average, more expanded clones than CD4+. Certain nonresponders likewise exhibited a low normalized T-cell clonal expansion.

The CDR3 extends over 16 amino acids. Germline V lookup: CDR1 SEHNR, CDR2 FQNEAQ (reference sequence). Trimming at V came to 8 bases and at J to 8 bases, leaving 12 bases not matched to a gene. The repertoire was sequenced with immunoSEQ multiplex PCR; TCRdb's copy has only in-frame clones and lacks some. In the table there are tens of thousands of clones, approximately 86% of which are singletons. This receptor was obtained from an adult with an advanced solid tumor such as melanoma, head and neck, liver or kidney cancer. The J gene is TRBJ2-1, the V gene TRBV7-9; 13 nucleotides align to TRBD2. The sample consisted of CD4+ or CD8+ T cells sorted from blood, taken in a trial of the OX40 agonist ivuxolimab. As DNA, the CDR3 is TGTGCCAGCCCTGCCGGCGGACTAGCGGGAGACCATGAGCAGTTCTTC. This codes for CASPAGGLAGDHEQFF.